The 8 T cell receptor beta chains presented below share a single source sample, sequenced in a study of cytomegalovirus exposure and HLA in healthy donors. PCR primers comprised 60 Vbeta and 13 Jbeta primers. Profiling relied on immunoSEQ multiplex PCR, and the TCRdb table lists in-frame clones only, not all of them. The data contain around 140,000 clones, 70% to 80% of them singletons. The sample taken for sequencing was PBMCs. These TCRs come from a female donor in good health and CMV-seronegative.

J is TRBJ2-3 and V is TRBV4-2, with 7 positions matching TRBD1. CDR3 length: 16 amino acids. Per the germline V gene, CDR1 is LGHNA and CDR2 is YNFKEQ. The V segment lost 4 bases and the J segment 0 bases; nucleotides outside the gene matches: 7. CDR3 in DNA: TGTGCCAGCAGCCGCGCAACAGGGGAGAGCACAGATACGCAGTATTTT. Translated: CASSRATGESTDTQYF.

The J gene is TRBJ1-2, the V gene TRBV5-4; 7 bases agree with TRBD1. J was trimmed by 4 bases and V by 3 bases; bases with no gene match: 6. CDR1 is SGHNT and CDR2 is YYREEE in the germline V gene (reference sequence). This CDR3 is built from 14 residues. CDR3 nucleotide sequence: TGTGCCAGCAGCTGGGGGACAGATCCCTATGGCTACACCTTC. This encodes CASSWGTDPYGYTF.

The rearrangement uses TRBV5-8 and TRBJ2-1; 8 bases are a match to TRBD2. Germline V lookup: CDR1 SGHTS, CDR2 YDEGEE. The CDR3 has 15 amino acids. Unmatched junction bases numbered 7, after V lost 4 bases and J lost 4 bases. The CDR3 loop reads CASSRRGDSYNEQFF. In DNA, the CDR3 is TGTGCCAGCAGCAGGCGGGGGGACTCGTACAATGAGCAGTTCTTC. The whole variable domain, filled in from reference TRBV5-8 and TRBJ2-1, reads EAGVTQSPTHLIKTRGQQATLRCSPISGHTSVYWYQQALGLGLQFLLWYDEGEERNRGNFPPRFSGRQFPNYSSELNVNALELEDSALYLCASSRRGDSYNEQFFGPGTRLTVL.

The V call is TRBV27, the J call TRBJ1-2; 9 bases map to TRBD1. CDR3 length equals 17 residues. Trimming removed 5 bases from V and 1 base from J; junction bases left unmatched: 11. Germline V gives CDR1 MNHEY, CDR2 SMNVEV (reference sequence). As DNA, the CDR3 is TGTGCCAGCAGTCCGGAGGGACAGGGTGTGATTAACTATGGCTACACCTTC. It is translated as CASSPEGQGVINYGYTF.

The chain carries TRBV4-1 and TRBJ1-6; TRBD1 might be the D (6 bases). The CDR3 runs to 13 residues. Trimming took off 1 base at V and 13 bases at J, with 11 bases between the two ends. Germline CDR1 reads MGHRA; CDR2 reads YSYEKL. The CDR3 protein is CASSQVNREPLHF. For the CDR3, the DNA is TGCGCCAGCAGCCAAGTTAACAGGGAGCCCCTCCACTTT.

This clone has a single count. This rearrangement joins TRBV5-4 to TRBJ2-3, with D unclear. Germline assignment: CDR1 SGHNT and CDR2 YYREEE (reference sequence). CDR3 size: 15 residues. The V end was cut by 0 bases, the J end by 5 bases, with 13 bases between. CDR3: CASSLAASVRDTQYF. The CDR3 region has the DNA TGTGCCAGCAGCTTGGCAGCCAGCGTACGAGATACGCAGTATTTT.

This clone has only one observation. The CDR3 protein is CASRITGGAGISEAFF. In DNA form, the CDR3 reads TGCGCCAGCAGAATAACAGGGGGCGCGGGAATAAGTGAAGCTTTCTTT. The rearrangement joins TRBV5-1 to TRBJ1-1; TRBD1 matches at 9 bases. V lost 5 bases, J lost 7 bases, and 15 bases stayed unmatched. This CDR3 spans 16 amino acids. CDR1 SGHRS and CDR2 YFSETQ come from the germline V gene.

The J gene is TRBJ2-1, the V gene TRBV10-1; TRBD2 might be the D (5 bases). The CDR3 totals 14 residues. Germline-derived CDR1 and CDR2 are WNHNN and SYGVQD (reference sequence). V was shortened by 2 bases and J by 3 bases, with 8 bases between the two germline ends. CDR3 coding DNA: TGCGCCAGCAGTGAGGGACTCGGCTACAATGAGCAGTTCTTC. This sequence encodes CASSEGLGYNEQFF.